This entry lists 30 T cell receptor beta chains sequenced from one sample in a study of CD4 T cells in relation to SARS-CoV-2 and coronaviruses. Method: immunoSEQ multiplex PCR; TCRdb's copy keeps in-frame clones and lacks some. The data hold approximately 50,000 clones, with under 95% observed a single time. Sequencing was done on a sample of naive CD4+ T cells from PBMCs. The sample's subset: naive CD4+ T cells isolated by negative enrichment. The source of these receptors is an adult with COVID-19.

The genes are TRBV6-5 and TRBJ2-5; D unclear. Germline loops: CDR1 MNHEY, CDR2 SVGAGI. The CDR3 has 14 amino acids. V was pared by 0 bases and J by 5 bases, with 10 bases between. The CDR3 DNA reads as TGTGCCAGCAGTTACTCGAAGGTCTGGGAGACCCAGTACTTC. This sequence encodes CASSYSKVWETQYF.

The CDR3 bases are TGTGCCAGCAGCCCCAGGGTCGAGCAGTACTTC. Translation: CASSPRVEQYF. V and J are TRBV7-8 and TRBJ2-7; a possible D gene is TRBD1 (5 bases). CDR3 length equals 11 residues. The germline V gene has CDR1 SGHVS and CDR2 FQNEAQ. V lost 5 bases to trimming and J lost 6 bases, with 8 bases between them.

The J gene is TRBJ2-4, the V gene TRBV2; no clear D gene. The CDR3 extends over 15 amino acids. CDR1 is SNHLY and CDR2 is FYNNEI in the germline V gene. Trimming cost V 2 bases and J 0 bases, with 8 bases left between them. CDR3 region: CASSEMALAKNIQYF. Here the CDR3 DNA reads TGTGCCAGCAGTGAAATGGCATTAGCCAAAAACATTCAGTACTTC.

This clone was seen only a few times. J is TRBJ2-2 and V is TRBV30, with D perhaps matching TRBD2 (5 bases). Trimming removed 0 bases from V and 3 bases from J, with 11 bases in between. This CDR3 is 15 amino acids long. Germline V gives CDR1 GTSNPN, CDR2 SVGIG (reference sequence). The CDR3, as DNA: TGTGCCTGGAGTGTACTGGGGAGCTACACCGGGGAGCTGTTTTTT. It specifies CAWSVLGSYTGELFF.

The rearrangement links TRBV6-2 or TRBV6-3 to TRBJ2-7, with D possibly being TRBD1 or TRBD2 (5 bases each). Per the germline V gene, CDR1 is MNHEY and CDR2 is SVGEGT. This CDR3 contains 15 residues. Trimming shortened V by 5 bases and J by 0 bases, and 14 bases separated the two germline ends. CDR3 in amino acids: CASSPIKGTSYEQYF. The DNA of the CDR3 is TGTGCCAGCAGTCCGATTAAGGGGACCTCCTACGAGCAGTACTTC.

The chain has TRBV2 and TRBJ2-7, with a tentative D call TRBD1 (6 bases). Germline lookup yields CDR1 SNHLY and CDR2 FYNNEI. Trimming removed 4 bases from V and 4 bases from J, with 14 bases in between. The CDR3 contains 14 residues. The CDR3 loop reads CASSAGTRDYEQYF. CDR3 sequence (DNA): TGTGCCAGCAGTGCAGGGACACGGGATTACGAGCAGTACTTC.

The rearrangement joins TRBV4-2 to TRBJ2-2; 13 bases fit TRBD2. The CDR3 consists of 17 residues. After removal of 0 bases from V and 8 bases from J, the junction contained 6 bases not matched to a gene. Per germline, CDR1 LGHNA and CDR2 YNFKEQ. Here the CDR3 reads CASSQDIGLAGAGELFF. Written as DNA, the CDR3 is TGTGCCAGCAGCCAAGATATTGGACTAGCGGGAGCTGGGGAGCTGTTTTTT.

J is TRBJ1-4 and V is TRBV6-2 or TRBV6-3; possibly TRBD1 for D (6 bases). CDR1 and CDR2 (germline): MNHEY, SVGEGT. Trimming stripped 0 bases from V and 0 bases from J, with 8 bases between. There are 16 residues in the CDR3. The CDR3 spells CASSYSGGATNEKLFF. The CDR3 coding sequence is TGTGCCAGCAGTTACTCCGGGGGCGCAACTAATGAAAAACTGTTTTTT.

The chain has TRBV2 and TRBJ2-1, with 15 bases identical to TRBD2. V shed 7 bases, J shed 4 bases, and the junction held 2 bases outside the gene matches. Germline V CDR1 and CDR2: SNHLY, FYNNEI. The CDR3 covers 15 residues. The CDR3 nucleotides are TGTGCCAGCACGGGGACTAGCGGGAGGTACAATGAGCAGTTCTTC. Residues: CASTGTSGRYNEQFF.

The chain couples TRBV6-5 to TRBJ1-4; weak D call: TRBD1 (5 bases). CDR3 size: 14 residues. With 6 bases removed from V and 8 bases from J, the gap between germline ends came to 16 bases. Germline V gene sequence: CDR1 MNHEY, CDR2 SVGAGI. CDR3 in amino acids: CASRVGAGGEKLFF. The CDR3 nucleotides are TGTGCCAGCAGGGTAGGGGCAGGTGGCGAAAAACTGTTTTTT.

The V call is TRBV9, the J call TRBJ2-7, with TRBD1 matching over 7 bases. Germline CDR1 SGDLS, CDR2 YYNGEE. V lost 2 bases to trimming and J lost 2 bases; unmatched junction nucleotides: 4. This CDR3 has 14 amino acids. The CDR3 is CASSVDRVAYEQYF. The CDR3 DNA sequence: TGTGCCAGCAGCGTCGACAGGGTGGCCTACGAGCAGTACTTC.

The V gene is TRBV11-2, the J gene TRBJ2-5; no clear D gene. This CDR3 is 10 amino acids long. Trimming cost V 8 bases and J 2 bases, with 3 bases left between them. From germline, CDR1 is SGHAT and CDR2 FQNNGV. The CDR3 spells CASGQETQYF. The CDR3 coding sequence is TGTGCCAGCGGGCAAGAGACCCAGTACTTC. Based on the CDR3 plus reference TRBV11-2 and TRBJ2-5, the full variable domain is EAGVAQSPRYKIIEKRQSVAFWCNPISGHATLYWYQQILGQGPKLLIQFQNNGVVDDSQLPKDRFSAERLKGVDSTLKIQPAKLEDSAVYLCASGQETQYFGPGTRLLVL.

The chain uses TRBV24-1 and TRBJ2-1, with D maybe TRBD1 (5 bases). V lost 0 bases to trimming and J lost 7 bases, with 9 bases between them. Looked up from germline, CDR1 is KGHDR and CDR2 is SFDVKD. This CDR3 has 14 residues. CDR3 bases: TGTGCCACCAGTGATTTGGCAGGGTCAAATGAGCAGTTCTTC. It codes for CATSDLAGSNEQFF.

The chain links TRBV2 to TRBJ1-5, with a possible D match to TRBD1 (5 bases). V dropped 1 base and J dropped 2 bases, with 9 bases sitting between them. The CDR3 consists of 15 residues. The germline V gene has CDR1 SNHLY and CDR2 FYNNEI. CDR3 in DNA: TGTGCCAGCAGTGAAGGGGGGTTAGGCAATCAGCCCCAGCATTTT. It yields the protein CASSEGGLGNQPQHF.

V gene TRBV7-9 combines with J gene TRBJ2-1; 9 bases are shared with TRBD2. The CDR3 totals 16 residues. Trimming cost V 5 bases and J 7 bases; bases outside gene matches: 12. Germline V gene lookup returns CDR1 SEHNR and CDR2 FQNEAQ (reference sequence). Here the CDR3 reads CASSRDLAGRGNEQFF. The CDR3 DNA is TGTGCCAGCAGCAGAGACCTAGCGGGAAGGGGGAATGAGCAGTTCTTC.

V is TRBV6-1 and J is TRBJ1-6; D remains ambiguous. The V end lost 1 base, the J end lost 0 bases, and 7 bases lay between the germline ends. Germline loops: CDR1 MNHNS, CDR2 SASEGT. The CDR3 is 16 residues long. In nucleotides, the CDR3 is TGTGCCAGCAGTGAAGAAAAAAACTCCTATAATTCACCCCTCCACTTT. This sequence encodes CASSEEKNSYNSPLHF.

CDR3 sequence reads: CASSTTPGQSKNEQFF. The CDR3 DNA reads TGTGCCAGTAGTACAACCCCGGGACAATCTAAAAATGAGCAGTTCTTC. The chain is built from TRBV19 and TRBJ2-1; D perhaps matches TRBD1 (6 bases). V dropped 4 bases and J dropped 7 bases, with 20 bases sitting between them. CDR1 is LNHDA and CDR2 is SQIVND in the germline V gene (reference sequence). This CDR3 spans 16 amino acids.

The chain has TRBV13 and TRBJ1-2; a weak D match, TRBD1 (5 bases). Trimming took off 0 bases at V and 6 bases at J, with 14 bases between the two ends. The germline V gene has CDR1 PRHDT and CDR2 FYEKMQ (reference sequence). The CDR3 runs 15 residues. CDR3 in amino acids: CASSLGGGTANGYTF. Here the CDR3 DNA reads TGTGCCAGCAGCTTAGGTGGGGGGACGGCGAATGGCTACACCTTC.

The chain employs TRBV30 and TRBJ2-5; 7 bases map to TRBD1. Trimming at V came to 2 bases and at J to 4 bases, leaving 7 bases not matched to a gene. The CDR3 consists of 14 residues. CDR1 and CDR2 from the germline V gene are GTSNPN and SVGIG (reference sequence). CDR3 region: CAWSPPDRVETQYF. CDR3 DNA sequence: TGTGCCTGGAGTCCCCCCGACAGGGTAGAGACCCAGTACTTC.

The rearrangement links TRBV7-9 to TRBJ2-3; possibly TRBD2 for D (5 bases). Trimming cost V 2 bases and J 4 bases, with 16 bases left between them. The CDR3 sequence is 16 residues long. Germline V CDR1 and CDR2: SEHNR, FQNEAQ (reference sequence). The CDR3 DNA sequence: TGTGCCAGCAGCTTATCGAAATCGGGGAGATCAGATACGCAGTATTTT. Translated, it gives CASSLSKSGRSDTQYF.

The CDR3 coding sequence is TGTGCCAGCAGCCCCTCTAGCGGGAGGGATTCCAAAAACATTCAGTACTTC. This gives the protein CASSPSSGRDSKNIQYF. V and J are TRBV28 and TRBJ2-4, with 12 bases aligning to TRBD2. Germline V gene sequence: CDR1 MDHEN, CDR2 SYDVKM. The CDR3 is made up of 17 amino acids. The V segment lost 6 bases and the J segment 2 bases; nucleotides outside the gene matches: 8. Based on the CDR3 plus reference TRBV28 and TRBJ2-4, the full variable domain is DVKVTQSSRYLVKRTGEKVFLECVQDMDHENMFWYRQDPGLGLRLIYFSYDVKMKEKGDIPEGYSVSREKKERFSLILESASTNQTSMYLCASSPSSGRDSKNIQYFGAGTRLSVL.

This chain uses TRBV18 with TRBJ1-4; TRBD1 might be the D (5 bases). V gave up 3 bases and J gave up 7 bases, with 12 bases separating them. Germline V gene lookup returns CDR1 KGHSH and CDR2 LQKENI. The CDR3 totals 14 residues. CDR3 sequence reads: CASSPQGASEKLFF. The CDR3 DNA reads as TGTGCCAGCTCACCGCAAGGGGCTAGTGAAAAACTGTTTTTT. The variable domain in full, with the rest retrieved from reference TRBV18 and TRBJ1-4, is NAGVMQNPRHLVRRRGQEARLRCSPMKGHSHVYWYRQLPEEGLKFMVYLQKENIIDESGMPKERFSAEFPKEGPSILRIQQVVRGDSAAYFCASSPQGASEKLFFGSGTQLSVL.

This clone appeared once. The DNA for the CDR3 is TGCGCCAGCAGCTTGGTTCTAGCGGGAGGGCCGGTGACCCAGTACTTC. It translates to CASSLVLAGGPVTQYF. This sequence joins TRBV5-1 and TRBJ2-5; 12 nucleotides line up with TRBD2. Trimming took 0 bases from V and 7 from J; bases not matched to a gene: 7. The CDR3 consists of 16 residues. Germline V lookup: CDR1 SGHRS, CDR2 YFSETQ.

The rearrangement joins TRBV18 to TRBJ2-1; 8 bases fit TRBD2. Germline-derived CDR1 and CDR2 are KGHSH and LQKENI. Trimming removed 4 bases from V and 1 base from J; junction bases left unmatched: 6. The CDR3 runs 16 residues. Here the CDR3 reads CASSLMTSASYNEQFF. DNA for the CDR3: TGTGCCAGCTCACTTATGACTAGCGCGTCCTACAATGAGCAGTTCTTC.

The CDR3 sequence: CASSYGTEYTEAFF. The CDR3 DNA is TGTGCCAGCAGTTACGGTACAGAGTACACTGAAGCTTTCTTT. The gene calls are TRBV6-5 and TRBJ1-1; no reliable D call. The CDR3 has 14 amino acids. Between the trimmed V and J ends, which lost 2 bases and 3 bases, there was a span of 10 bases. The germline CDR1 and CDR2 sequences are MNHEY and SVGAGI.

The chain recombines TRBV12-3 or TRBV12-4 with TRBJ1-5, with D uncertain. The CDR3 is 12 amino acids. Trimming took off 5 bases at V and 11 bases at J, with 13 bases between the two ends. The CDR3 protein is CASSRTSMTQHF. Written as DNA, the CDR3 is TGTGCCAGCAGTCGGACTTCGATGACCCAGCATTTT.

V is TRBV20-1 and J is TRBJ2-5; 9 bases are shared with TRBD1. CDR1 DFQATT and CDR2 SNEGSKA come from the germline V gene (reference sequence). This CDR3 has 13 residues. Germline trimming cut 3 bases from V and 5 bases from J; bases unmatched to any gene: 4. DNA of the CDR3: TGCAGTGCTAGTACAGGGGGCGCGGAGACCCAGTACTTC. Amino acid sequence: CSASTGGAETQYF.

This chain connects TRBV7-2 to TRBJ2-7, with D possibly matching TRBD1 (6 bases). From germline, CDR1 is SGHTA and CDR2 FQGNSA. With 5 bases removed from V and 4 bases from J, the gap between germline ends came to 12 bases. The CDR3 has 13 residues. The CDR3, as DNA: TGTGCCAGCAGCACACCAGGGGCTTACGAGCAGTACTTC. Protein product: CASSTPGAYEQYF.

The V and J genes are TRBV7-9 and TRBJ2-5, with TRBD1 identical over 7 bases. CDR1 and CDR2 (germline): SEHNR, FQNEAQ (reference sequence). Germline trimming cut 5 bases from V and 3 bases from J; bases unmatched to any gene: 3. CDR3 size: 13 residues. DNA of the CDR3: TGTGCCAGCAGCCCCCAGGGGGAAGAGACCCAGTACTTC. This gives the protein CASSPQGEETQYF.

The chain's CDR3 is CASDSGNTGELFF. CDR3 DNA: TGTGCCAGCGACTCGGGGAACACCGGGGAGCTGTTTTTT. The rearrangement links TRBV28 to TRBJ2-2; D is unresolved. The CDR3 totals 13 residues. Deletions cut 8 bases from V and 1 base from J, with 8 bases between. From germline, CDR1 is MDHEN and CDR2 SYDVKM.